This TCR beta chain was captured by sequencing in a study of blood T cell repertoires in COVID-19. On the study more broadly: Some COVID-19 samples were acute and others convalescent; all came from the United States, Italy and Spain.

With 1 base removed from V and 6 bases from J, the gap between germline ends came to 18 bases. Germline V gene sequence: CDR1 SGHRS, CDR2 YFSETQ. This CDR3 is built from 16 residues. Method: immunoSEQ multiplex PCR; TCRdb's copy keeps in-frame clones and lacks some. This repertoire shows some 270,000 clones, about 91% found once; its top ten account for about 4.5%. The sequence was collected from a woman between 40 and 50 years old who had recovered from COVID-19. Sequencing used peripheral blood. The chain links TRBV5-1 to TRBJ2-3, with D possibly matching TRBD1 (5 bases). CDR3 sequence: CASSLTPEAKGDTQYF. The CDR3 nucleotides read TGCGCCAGCAGCTTGACCCCAGAGGCAAAGGGGGATACGCAGTATTTT.